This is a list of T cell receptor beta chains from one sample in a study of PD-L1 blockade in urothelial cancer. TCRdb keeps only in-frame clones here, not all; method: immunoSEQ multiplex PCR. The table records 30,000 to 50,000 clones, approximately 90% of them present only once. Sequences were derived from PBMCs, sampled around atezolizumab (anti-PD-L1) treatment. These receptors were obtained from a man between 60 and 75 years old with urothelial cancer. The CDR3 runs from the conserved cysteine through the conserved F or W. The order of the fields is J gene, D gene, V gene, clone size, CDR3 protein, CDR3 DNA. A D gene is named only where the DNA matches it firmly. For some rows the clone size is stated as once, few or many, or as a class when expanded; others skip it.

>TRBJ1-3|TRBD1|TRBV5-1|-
CASSPTRQGGRNTIYF
TGCGCCAGCAGCCCGACTAGACAGGGTGGAAGGAACACCATATATTTT
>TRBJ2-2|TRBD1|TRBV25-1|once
CASSEYGDRGTGELFF
TGTGCCAGCAGTGAATACGGGGACAGGGGCACCGGGGAGCTGTTTTTT
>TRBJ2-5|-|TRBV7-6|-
CASSLARGYQETQYF
TGTGCCAGCAGCTTAGCGCGAGGGTACCAAGAGACCCAGTACTTC
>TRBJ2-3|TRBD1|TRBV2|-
CASSDQDRGTDTQYF
TGTGCCAGCAGTGATCAAGACAGGGGCACAGATACGCAGTATTTT
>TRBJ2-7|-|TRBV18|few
CASSPPLQTYEQYF
TGTGCCAGCTCACCACCCCTTCAGACCTACGAGCAGTACTTC
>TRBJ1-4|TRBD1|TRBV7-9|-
CASSPRGSIVNEKLFF
TGTGCCAGCAGCCCCAGGGGGTCAATTGTAAATGAAAAACTGTTTTTT
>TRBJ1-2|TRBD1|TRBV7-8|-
CASSPRTGNYGYTF
TGTGCCAGCAGCCCACGGACAGGGAACTATGGCTACACCTTC
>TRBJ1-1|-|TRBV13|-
CASSLDSGGTTNTEAFF
TGTGCCAGCAGCTTAGATTCGGGGGGTACTACGAACACTGAAGCTTTCTTT
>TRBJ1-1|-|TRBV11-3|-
CASSPGVGRDTEAFF
TGTGCCAGCAGCCCGGGGGTAGGGCGCGACACTGAAGCTTTCTTT
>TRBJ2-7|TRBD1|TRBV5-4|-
CASSLGDRGEQYF
TGTGCCAGCAGCTTGGGGGACAGAGGCGAGCAGTACTTC
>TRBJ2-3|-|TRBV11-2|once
CASSLRDLINTDTQYF
TGTGCCAGCAGCTTGAGGGACTTAATCAACACAGATACGCAGTATTTT
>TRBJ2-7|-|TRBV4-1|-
CASSQVSRNTYEQYF
TGCGCCAGCAGCCAAGTGTCCAGGAACACTTACGAGCAGTACTTC
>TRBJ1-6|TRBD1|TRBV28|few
CRGLNSPLHF
TGCAGGGGGCTTAATTCACCCCTCCACTTT
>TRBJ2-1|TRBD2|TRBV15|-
CATSRDLIAGATEQFF
TGTGCCACCAGCAGAGATCTAATAGCGGGAGCCACTGAGCAGTTCTTC
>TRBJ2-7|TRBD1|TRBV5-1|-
CASSPRTGSSSYEQYF
TGCGCCAGCAGCCCAAGGACAGGGAGTAGCTCCTACGAGCAGTACTTC
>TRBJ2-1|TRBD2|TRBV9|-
CASSQTSGPYNEQFF
TGTGCCAGCAGCCAGACTAGCGGCCCGTACAATGAGCAGTTCTTC
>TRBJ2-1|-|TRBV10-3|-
CATESLDEQFF
TGTGCCACCGAAAGCTTGGATGAGCAGTTCTTC
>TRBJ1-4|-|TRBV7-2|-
CASSPGQNEKLFF
TGTGCCAGCAGCCCCGGACAGAATGAAAAACTGTTTTTT
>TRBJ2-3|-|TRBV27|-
CASRGGRGGTDTQYF
TGTGCCAGCAGGGGGGGGCGGGGTGGCACAGATACGCAGTATTTT
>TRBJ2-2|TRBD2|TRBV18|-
CASSARPTSGGASDGELFF
TGTGCCAGCTCAGCCCGCCCGACTAGCGGGGGGGCCTCGGACGGGGAGCTGTTTTTT
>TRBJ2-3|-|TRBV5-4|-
CASSLPGSLGDTQYF
TGTGCCAGCAGCCTTCCAGGATCCCTCGGAGATACGCAGTATTTT
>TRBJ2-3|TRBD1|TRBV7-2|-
CASSPGTGRTDTQYF
TGTGCCAGCAGCCCGGGGACAGGGCGCACAGATACGCAGTATTTT
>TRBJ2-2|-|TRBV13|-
CASSPERAGTGELFF
TGTGCCAGCAGCCCGGAGAGGGCCGGCACCGGGGAGCTGTTTTTT
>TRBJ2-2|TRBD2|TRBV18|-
CASSPGTSGPWDTGELFF
TGTGCCAGCTCACCCGGGACTAGCGGACCCTGGGACACCGGGGAGCTGTTTTTT
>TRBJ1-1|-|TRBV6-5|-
CASRLLGGGTEAFF
TGTGCCAGCAGGCTACTAGGTGGTGGAACGGAAGCTTTCTTT
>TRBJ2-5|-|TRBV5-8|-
CASSSDTQETQYF
TGTGCCAGCAGCTCAGACACCCAAGAGACCCAGTACTTC
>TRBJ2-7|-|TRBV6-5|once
CASSYQEAVGNEQYF
TGTGCCAGCAGTTACCAGGAGGCGGTTGGGAACGAGCAGTACTTC
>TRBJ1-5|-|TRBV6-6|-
CASSRLPGQPQHF
TGTGCCAGCAGCCGACTACCGGGCCAGCCCCAGCATTTT
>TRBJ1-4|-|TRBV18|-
CASSRSRDNNEKLFF
TGTGCCAGCTCACGAAGCAGGGATAATAATGAAAAACTGTTTTTT
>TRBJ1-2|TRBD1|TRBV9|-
CASSVGTGDSYGYTF
TGTGCCAGCAGCGTAGGGACAGGGGATTCCTATGGCTACACCTTC
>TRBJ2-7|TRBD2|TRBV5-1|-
CASSLEAGGFPPYEQYF
TGCGCCAGCAGCTTGGAGGCGGGAGGCTTCCCTCCCTACGAGCAGTACTTC
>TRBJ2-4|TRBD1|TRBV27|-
CASSSGQELNIQYF
TGTGCCAGCAGTTCGGGACAGGAACTAAACATTCAGTACTTC
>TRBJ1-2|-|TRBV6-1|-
CASSDQAGANYGYTF
TGTGCCAGCAGTGACCAGGCGGGAGCTAACTATGGCTACACCTTC
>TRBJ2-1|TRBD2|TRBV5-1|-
CASSATSGGAGEQFF
TGCGCCAGCAGCGCAACTAGCGGGGGGGCCGGTGAGCAGTTCTTC
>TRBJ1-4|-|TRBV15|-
CATSRGAGMGEKLFF
TGTGCCACCAGCAGAGGGGCAGGGATGGGTGAAAAACTGTTTTTT
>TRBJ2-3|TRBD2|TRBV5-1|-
CASSLLSGVDTQYF
TGCGCCAGCAGCTTGCTTAGCGGGGTTGATACGCAGTATTTT
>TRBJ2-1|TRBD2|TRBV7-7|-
CASSLGLAGNRDEQFF
TGTGCTAGCAGCTTAGGACTAGCGGGAAATAGGGATGAGCAGTTCTTC
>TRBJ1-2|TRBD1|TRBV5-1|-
CASSLGDSRSYGYTF
TGCGCCAGCAGCCTCGGGGACAGCCGTTCCTATGGCTACACCTTC
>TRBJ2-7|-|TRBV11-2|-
CASSSAYEQYF
TGTGCCAGCAGCTCCGCCTACGAGCAGTACTTC
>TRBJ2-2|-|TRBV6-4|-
CASSKDGLNTGELFF
TGTGCCAGCAGTAAAGACGGACTTAACACCGGGGAGCTGTTTTTT
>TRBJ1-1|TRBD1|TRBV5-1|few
CASSVGTVQNTEAFF
TGCGCCAGCAGCGTGGGGACAGTCCAGAACACTGAAGCTTTCTTT
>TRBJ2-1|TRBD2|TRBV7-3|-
CASSPGLAYNEQFF
TGTGCCAGCAGCCCAGGACTAGCCTACAATGAGCAGTTCTTC
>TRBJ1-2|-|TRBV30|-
CAWSGRGADGYTF
TGTGCCTGGAGTGGGCGGGGAGCGGATGGCTACACCTTC
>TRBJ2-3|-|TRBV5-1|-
CASSLTGGGSTDTQYF
TGCGCCAGCAGCTTGACGGGGGGCGGGAGCACAGATACGCAGTATTTT
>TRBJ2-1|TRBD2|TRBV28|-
CASSLRGLAAIEQFF
TGTGCCAGCAGTTTGAGAGGCCTAGCGGCAATTGAGCAGTTCTTC
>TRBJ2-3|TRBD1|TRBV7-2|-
CASSPDRGRTDTQYF
TGTGCCAGCAGCCCCGACAGGGGTCGCACAGATACGCAGTATTTT
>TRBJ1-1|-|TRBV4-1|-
CASSQEGDIEAFF
TGCGCCAGCAGCCAAGAGGGGGACATTGAAGCTTTCTTT
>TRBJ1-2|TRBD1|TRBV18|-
CASSPGDRDHGYTF
TGTGCCAGCTCACCTGGGGACAGGGACCATGGCTACACCTTC
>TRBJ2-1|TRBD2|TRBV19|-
CASRAASAGRDNEQFF
TGTGCCAGTAGAGCAGCTTCGGCAGGGAGGGACAATGAGCAGTTCTTC
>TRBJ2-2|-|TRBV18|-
CASSPSGGANTGELFF
TGTGCCAGCTCACCGTCGGGGGGCGCGAACACCGGGGAGCTGTTTTTT
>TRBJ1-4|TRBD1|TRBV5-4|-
CASSHGQGDEKLFF
TGTGCCAGCAGCCACGGACAGGGGGATGAAAAACTGTTTTTT
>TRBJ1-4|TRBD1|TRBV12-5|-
CASGLFSQGGGKLFF
TGTGCTAGTGGTTTGTTCTCACAGGGGGGCGGAAAACTGTTTTTT
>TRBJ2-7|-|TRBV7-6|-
CASQGDYEQYF
TGTGCCAGTCAAGGGGACTACGAGCAGTACTTC
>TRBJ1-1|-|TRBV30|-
CAWSPGGHPEAFF
TGTGCCTGGAGCCCGGGAGGTCATCCTGAAGCTTTCTTT
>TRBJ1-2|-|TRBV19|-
CASSPGLISNYGYTF
TGTGCCAGTAGTCCGGGACTGATTTCTAACTATGGCTACACCTTC
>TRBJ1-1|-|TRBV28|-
CASSLAPVRLSFF
TGTGCCAGCAGTTTAGCCCCTGTCCGCCTATCTTTCTTT